This T cell receptor (beta chain) was identified during a study of shared clonotypes between healthy human individuals. V gave up 1 base and J gave up 1 base, with 21 bases separating them. The CDR3 contains 19 residues. Germline-derived CDR1 and CDR2 are MGHRA and YSYEKL. Here immunoSEQ multiplex PCR was the method, and the copy in TCRdb shows in-frame clones only, minus some. Of under 1,900,000 clones in the sample, approximately 98.5% are singletons; the top ten hold 0.3% to 0.45%. This rearrangement joins TRBV4-1 to TRBJ2-3, with D perhaps matching TRBD2 (6 bases). Sequencing used naive CD4+ T cells sorted from blood. As to subset: CD45RA+ positively selected. This TCR derives from a man aged 25-45 years in good health. CDR3 sequence reads: CASSQVLGSLGVGTDTQYF. The DNA for the CDR3 is TGCGCCAGCAGCCAAGTTCTCGGGAGTCTTGGAGTTGGCACAGATACGCAGTATTTT.